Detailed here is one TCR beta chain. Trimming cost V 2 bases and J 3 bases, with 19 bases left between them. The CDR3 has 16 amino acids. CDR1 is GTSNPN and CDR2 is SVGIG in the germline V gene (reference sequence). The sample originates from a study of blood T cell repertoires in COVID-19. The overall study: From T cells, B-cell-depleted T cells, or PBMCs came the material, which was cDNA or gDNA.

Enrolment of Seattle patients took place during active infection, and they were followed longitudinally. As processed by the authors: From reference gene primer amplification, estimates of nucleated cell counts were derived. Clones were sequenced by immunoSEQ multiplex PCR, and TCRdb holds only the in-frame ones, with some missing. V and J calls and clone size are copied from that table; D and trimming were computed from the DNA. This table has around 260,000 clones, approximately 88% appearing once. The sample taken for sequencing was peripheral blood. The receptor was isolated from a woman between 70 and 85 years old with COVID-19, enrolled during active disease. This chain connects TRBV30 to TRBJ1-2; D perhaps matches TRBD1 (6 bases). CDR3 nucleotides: TGTGCCTGGAGTTCGGCAGGGGCGCCTAAGTACTATGGCTACACCTTC. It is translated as CAWSSAGAPKYYGYTF. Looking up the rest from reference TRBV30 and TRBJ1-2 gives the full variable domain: SQTIHQWPATLVQPVGSPLSLECTVEGTSNPNLYWYRQAAGRGLQLLFYSVGIGQISSEVPQNLSASRPQDRQFILSSKKLLLSDSGFYLCAWSSAGAPKYYGYTFGSGTRLTVV.